The 26 T cell receptor beta chains given below trace back to one sample, sequenced in a study of blood T cell repertoires in COVID-19. Repertoires were generated with immunoSEQ multiplex PCR, while TCRdb's copy carries only in-frame clones and drops some. Found here are roughly 72,000 clones, about 90% of them singletons; the top ten hold about 2.4%. The specimen was peripheral blood. The receptor set was obtained from a human donor in a cohort sampled during active COVID-19.

The V call is TRBV18, the J call TRBJ1-5; the match to TRBD1 covers 9 bases. J was trimmed by 7 bases and V by 4 bases; bases with no gene match: 5. The germline CDR1 and CDR2 sequences are KGHSH and LQKENI. The CDR3 runs 14 residues. CDR3 sequence (DNA): TGTGCCAGCTCACTAGACAGGGGGACCCAGCCCCAGCATTTT. Translating it yields CASSLDRGTQPQHF.

This sequence joins TRBV19 and TRBJ2-1; TRBD1 matches at 7 bases. Germline values: CDR1 LNHDA, CDR2 SQIVND (reference sequence). The CDR3 consists of 15 residues. The ends lost 3 bases at V and 5 bases at J; junction bases unmatched: 7. The CDR3 reads CASSIQQGFNNEQFF. CDR3 bases: TGTGCCAGTAGTATCCAACAGGGGTTTAACAATGAGCAGTTCTTC.

V gene TRBV2 combines with J gene TRBJ2-3; 7 nucleotides match TRBD2. The CDR3 sequence is 19 residues long. Germline CDR1 SNHLY, CDR2 FYNNEI. V shed 2 bases, J shed 2 bases, and the junction held 16 bases outside the gene matches. As DNA, the CDR3 is TGTGCCAGCAGTGAATCTGGGTTGGTGGCTAGCGGATACACAGATACGCAGTATTTT. This translates into CASSESGLVASGYTDTQYF.

The chain employs TRBV4-1 and TRBJ2-1; 12 positions match TRBD2. V trimming: 4 bases; J trimming: 8 bases; junction bases outside the gene matches: 12. Germline loops: CDR1 MGHRA, CDR2 YSYEKL. The CDR3 is 17 amino acids. DNA for the CDR3: TGCGCCAGCAGCCCAGCCTCCGCTAGCGGGAGGGAGGATGAGCAGTTCTTC. This gives the protein CASSPASASGREDEQFF.

V gene TRBV4-3 combines with J gene TRBJ2-2; D possibly corresponds to TRBD1 (6 bases). Trimming cost V 5 bases and J 4 bases, with 11 bases left between them. This CDR3 has 14 amino acids. The germline CDR1 and CDR2 sequences are LGHNA and YSLEER. The CDR3 loop reads CASSLGQLTGELFF. The DNA of the CDR3 is TGCGCCAGCAGCTTAGGACAGCTCACCGGGGAGCTGTTTTTT.

The V gene is TRBV7-6, the J gene TRBJ1-1; the D is unclear. The germline V and J ends were trimmed by 6 bases and 0 bases, with 8 bases remaining between them. Germline V gene data show CDR1 as SGHVS and CDR2 as FNYEAQ. The CDR3 spans 13 residues. The CDR3 nucleotides read TGTGCCAGCAGTCCTCAGATGAACACTGAAGCTTTCTTT. Translated, it gives CASSPQMNTEAFF. The variable domain in full, completed from reference TRBV7-6 and TRBJ1-1, reads GAGVSQSPRYKVTKRGQDVALRCDPISGHVSLYWYRQALGQGPEFLTYFNYEAQQDKSGLPNDRFSAERPEGSISTLTIQRTEQRDSAMYRCASSPQMNTEAFFGQGTRLTVV.

The V gene is TRBV2, the J gene TRBJ2-3, with 8 nucleotides matching TRBD1. The germline CDR1 and CDR2 sequences are SNHLY and FYNNEI. The CDR3 is 16 residues long. The ends lost 0 bases at V and 4 bases at J; junction bases unmatched: 6. The CDR3 DNA reads as TGTGCCAGCAGTGAAGCGGGCAGGGGGCTCGCAGATACGCAGTATTTT. Amino acids: CASSEAGRGLADTQYF.

V is TRBV7-2 and J is TRBJ2-2; 7 nucleotides line up with TRBD1. The V and J ends lost 4 bases and 1 base, in that order; junction bases with no gene match: 6. Germline V CDR1 and CDR2: SGHTA, FQGNSA. The CDR3 loop spans 16 amino acids. The CDR3 is CASSSQQGLNTGELFF. CDR3 nucleotide sequence: TGTGCCAGCAGCTCACAACAGGGGCTGAACACCGGGGAGCTGTTTTTT.

The chain joins TRBV5-1 to TRBJ2-3; the D gene is possibly TRBD1 (5 bases). The V end was cut by 0 bases, the J end by 0 bases, with 11 bases between. From germline, CDR1 is SGHRS and CDR2 YFSETQ. The CDR3 is made up of 16 amino acids. The CDR3 coding sequence is TGCGCCAGCAGCTTGGGGGGCCTGGAGAGCACAGATACGCAGTATTTT. Amino acid sequence: CASSLGGLESTDTQYF. Using reference TRBV5-1 and TRBJ2-3 for the parts outside the CDR3, the full variable domain is KAGVTQTPRYLIKTRGQQVTLSCSPISGHRSVSWYQQTPGQGLQFLFEYFSETQRNKGNFPGRFSGRQFSNSRSEMNVSTLELGDSALYLCASSLGGLESTDTQYFGPGTRLTVL.

The V and J genes are TRBV2 and TRBJ1-6, with 8 positions matching TRBD1. Germline V CDR1 and CDR2: SNHLY, FYNNEI. Germline trimming cut 6 bases from V and 9 bases from J; bases unmatched to any gene: 7. The length of the CDR3 is 14 residues. The CDR3 loop reads CASSGGQGTSPLHF. The CDR3 coding sequence is TGTGCCAGCAGCGGAGGACAGGGAACTTCACCCCTCCACTTT.

V gene TRBV18 combines with J gene TRBJ1-1; no firm D call. V lost 6 bases to trimming and J lost 1 base, with 12 bases between them. CDR3 length: 14 amino acids. Germline CDR1 KGHSH, CDR2 LQKENI. The CDR3 protein is CASSLLGQNTEAFF. The CDR3, as DNA: TGTGCCAGCTCCCTACTCGGTCAGAACACTGAAGCTTTCTTT.

The chain combines TRBV27 with TRBJ2-1, with TRBD2 matching 11 bases. Germline CDR1 reads MNHEY; CDR2 reads SMNVEV (reference sequence). J was trimmed by 7 bases and V by 7 bases; bases with no gene match: 9. The CDR3 is 15 residues long. This CDR3 is CASTLLAGESNEQFF. CDR3 in DNA: TGTGCCAGCACTCTACTAGCGGGAGAATCAAATGAGCAGTTCTTC.

This chain uses TRBV19 with TRBJ1-5; TRBD1 might be the D (5 bases). The CDR3 runs 14 residues. From germline, CDR1 is LNHDA and CDR2 SQIVND (reference sequence). V lost 4 bases to trimming and J lost 6 bases, with 13 bases between them. CDR3 region: CASSSDSRAQPQHF. The CDR3 DNA reads as TGTGCCAGTAGTAGCGACAGTAGGGCTCAGCCCCAGCATTTT.

This chain joins TRBV7-2 and TRBJ2-7; 11 bases fit TRBD2. The J segment lost 2 bases and the V segment lost 4 bases, leaving 1 base of the junction unmatched. In germline, CDR1 is SGHTA, CDR2 FQGNSA. CDR3 size: 14 residues. The CDR3 spells CASSSTSGAYEQYF. CDR3 sequence (DNA): TGTGCCAGCAGCTCGACTAGCGGGGCCTACGAGCAGTACTTC.

This chain connects TRBV6-1 to TRBJ1-5, with D possibly being TRBD1 (5 bases). This CDR3 comprises 14 residues. Germline V gene sequence: CDR1 MNHNS, CDR2 SASEGT. With 7 bases removed from V and 3 bases from J, the gap between germline ends came to 13 bases. CDR3 amino acids: CASMTQGFNQPQHF. CDR3 DNA sequence: TGTGCCAGCATGACGCAGGGATTCAATCAGCCCCAGCATTTT.

The chain joins TRBV28 to TRBJ1-5, with a tentative D call TRBD1 (5 bases). This CDR3 comprises 13 residues. V dropped 6 bases and J dropped 5 bases, with 11 bases sitting between them. Germline CDR1 is MDHEN and CDR2 is SYDVKM. The CDR3 is CASRRGLYQPQHF. The CDR3 nucleotides are TGTGCCAGCAGGCGGGGGTTATATCAGCCCCAGCATTTT.

The chain links TRBV4-2 to TRBJ2-4; D unresolved. Trimming took off 0 bases at V and 1 base at J, with 4 bases between the two ends. The CDR3 covers 14 residues. Germline CDR1 reads LGHNA; CDR2 reads YNFKEQ. The CDR3 coding sequence is TGTGCCAGCAGCCAAGACAGGGCCAAAAACATTCAGTACTTC. This gives the protein CASSQDRAKNIQYF.

The chain couples TRBV3-1 (or the pseudogene TRBV3-2) to TRBJ1-2, with TRBD1 matching over 9 bases. From germline, CDR1 is LGHDT and CDR2 YNNKEL (reference sequence). This CDR3 has 15 amino acids. With V trimmed by 0 bases and J by 3 bases, 2 bases remained unmatched. CDR3 DNA: TGTGCCAGCAGCCAAGATCGGGACAGGGACTATGGCTACACCTTC. Translated, it gives CASSQDRDRDYGYTF.

The chain is built from TRBV24-1 and TRBJ1-5; D is perhaps TRBD1 (5 bases). Germline V gene sequence: CDR1 KGHDR, CDR2 SFDVKD. The V end lost 6 bases, the J end lost 5 bases, and 13 bases lay between the germline ends. The CDR3 consists of 14 residues. The CDR3, as DNA: TGTGCCACCAGTTTTGGGGCTAACGATCAGCCCCAGCATTTT. It encodes CATSFGANDQPQHF.

This chain links TRBV29-1 with TRBJ1-2; TRBD1 might be the D (6 bases). Trimming took 5 bases from V and 5 from J, leaving 15 bases between them. CDR3 length: 13 residues. Germline-derived CDR1 and CDR2 are SQVTM and ANQGSEA. The CDR3 here is CSVFGQSLYGYTF. The DNA for the CDR3 is TGCAGCGTTTTCGGACAGTCGCTTTATGGCTACACCTTC.

The V and J genes are TRBV27 and TRBJ1-5; no definite D call. The CDR3 loop spans 14 amino acids. Germline lookup yields CDR1 MNHEY and CDR2 SMNVEV (reference sequence). The V and J ends lost 6 bases and 4 bases respectively, with 13 bases between them. The CDR3 DNA follows: TGTGCCAGCAGGAACGCTAGCCTTAATCAGCCCCAGCATTTT. The encoded protein is CASRNASLNQPQHF.

The V gene is TRBV10-3, the J gene TRBJ2-1, with 9 bases lining up with TRBD2. CDR3 size: 16 residues. The V gene end was trimmed by 2 bases and the J gene end by 3 bases; junction bases not matched to a gene: 5. CDR1 is ENHRY, CDR2 SYGVKD, per germline. CDR3 residues: CAISENPSGIYNEQFF. In nucleotides, the CDR3 is TGTGCCATCAGTGAGAACCCTAGCGGGATCTACAATGAGCAGTTCTTC.

The CDR3 bases are TGTGCCAGCAGCCACCTCGAGGACTATGGCTACACCTTC. Translation: CASSHLEDYGYTF. The chain uses TRBV6-6 and TRBJ1-2; D gene unclear. The germline V gene encodes CDR1 MNHNY and CDR2 SVGAGI (reference sequence). This CDR3 has 13 residues. V lost 6 bases and J lost 3, with 11 bases in between.

V is TRBV7-2 and J is TRBJ2-6; possibly TRBD1 for D (5 bases). The CDR3 is 17 amino acids. The V end lost 1 base, the J end lost 0 bases, and 10 bases lay between the germline ends. Germline V lookup: CDR1 SGHTA, CDR2 FQGNSA. The CDR3 DNA reads TGTGCCAGCAGCTTAGTGATACAGGCCTCTGGGGCCAACGTCCTGACTTTC. It translates to CASSLVIQASGANVLTF.

In this sample, this clone turned up many times. The gene calls are TRBV6-4 and TRBJ1-2; D uncertain. This CDR3 region has 12 residues. V was pared by 5 bases and J by 8 bases, with 12 bases between. Germline assignment: CDR1 MRHNA and CDR2 SNTAGT. This CDR3 is CASSSDNRGYTF. CDR3 bases: TGTGCCAGCAGTTCTGACAATCGGGGCTACACCTTC.

V is TRBV12-3 or TRBV12-4 and J is TRBJ1-5; D possibly corresponds to TRBD1 (6 bases). The length of the CDR3 is 13 residues. V lost 6 bases and J 3 bases, leaving 9 bases between the germline ends. The chain's CDR3 is CASRTGSNQPQHF. DNA of the CDR3: TGTGCCAGCAGGACAGGCTCCAATCAGCCCCAGCATTTT.